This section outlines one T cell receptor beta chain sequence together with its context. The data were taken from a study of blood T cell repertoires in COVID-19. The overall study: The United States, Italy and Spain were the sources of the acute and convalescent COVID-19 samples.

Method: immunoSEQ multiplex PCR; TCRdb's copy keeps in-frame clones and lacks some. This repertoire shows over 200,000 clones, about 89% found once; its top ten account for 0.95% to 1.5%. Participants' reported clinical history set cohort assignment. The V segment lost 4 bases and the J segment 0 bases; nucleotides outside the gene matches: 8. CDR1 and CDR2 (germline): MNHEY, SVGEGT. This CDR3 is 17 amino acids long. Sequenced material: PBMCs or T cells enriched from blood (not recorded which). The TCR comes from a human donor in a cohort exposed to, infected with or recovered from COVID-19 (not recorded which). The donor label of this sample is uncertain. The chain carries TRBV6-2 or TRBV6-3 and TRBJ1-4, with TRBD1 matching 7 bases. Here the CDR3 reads CASSSAGTDPTNEKLFF. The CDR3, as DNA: TGTGCCAGCAGTTCCGCGGGGACAGACCCAACTAATGAAAAACTGTTTTTT.